This T cell receptor (beta chain) was found in a study of radiotherapy plus CTLA-4 blockade in lung cancer. General study results and limits: Radiotherapy plus ipilimumab was followed by expansion in blood of tumor-derived TCR clones.

For this clone: Its cognate antigen is unknown.

Sequencing was performed with immunoSEQ multiplex PCR; in TCRdb, only in-frame clones are kept and a portion is missing. The data hold 75,000 to 95,000 clones, with around 80% observed a single time. From germline, CDR1 is SGHRS and CDR2 YFSETQ. This CDR3 has 13 amino acids. V was clipped by 0 bases and J by 5 bases, with 8 bases between them. Focal radiation and CTLA-4 blockade (ipilimumab) were tested in chemo-refractory metastatic non-small-cell lung cancer patients. The sequencing here drew on peripheral blood, taken from a patient treated with radiotherapy plus ipilimumab. The chain recombines TRBV5-1 with TRBJ2-5; D not certain. The receptor was derived from a human donor with non-small cell lung cancer that progressed on radiotherapy plus ipilimumab. CDR3 sequence: CASSLGPSETQYF. CDR3 nucleotides: TGCGCCAGCAGCTTGGGACCATCGGAGACCCAGTACTTC.